This T cell receptor (beta chain) is from a study of beta chain features in type 1 diabetes. Study-level findings and limits: The naive, central memory and Treg TCRB repertoires looked more alike in patients than they did in healthy donors. Cells expressing TCR highly could be over-represented by cDNA sequencing. VDJ junctions sequenced from type 1 diabetes patients showed fewer insertions and more deletions.

V shed 4 bases and J shed 3 bases, with 15 bases lying between them. There are 16 residues in the CDR3. Looked up from germline, CDR1 is LGHNA and CDR2 is YSLEER. As for this clone: Its specificity is unknown.

CD4+ naive, central memory, regulatory and stem cell-like memory subsets were isolated by sorting on CD45RO/CCR7/CD25/CD127/CD95/CD27. Expressed TCRB transcripts were sequenced because the entire RNA isolate underwent reverse transcription. Profiled with immunoSEQ multiplex PCR; TCRdb holds only in-frame clones, not every one. The sample lists 400,000 to 500,000 clones, roughly 14% occurring once. The TCR sequence derives from a young man in good health. Input material: naive CD4+ T cells from blood. J is TRBJ2-2 and V is TRBV4-3, with D perhaps TRBD2 (6 bases). The CDR3 loop is CASSPYQTSYTGELFF. In DNA form, the CDR3 reads TGCGCCAGCAGCCCGTACCAGACTAGTTACACCGGGGAGCTGTTTTTT.